What follows are 7 T cell receptor beta chains derived from one specimen sequenced in a study of blood T cell repertoires in COVID-19 (dated by TCRdb to 2020 to 2022). Libraries were made using the immunoSEQ multiplex PCR assay. In TCRdb, the immuneACCESS table is reduced to in-frame sequences with V and J assigned. These tables do not hold every clone; where another copy was compared, an unresolved V gene accounts for under half, and the others remain unexplained. Recorded for this sample are about 300,000 clones; just under 90% of them occurred a single time. Together, the top ten hold approximately 1.8% of the sample. The sequencing input was peripheral blood. These receptors all stem from a woman aged 30 to 39 with COVID-19, enrolled during active disease.

This sequence joins TRBV25-1 and TRBJ2-5; 8 bases are a match to TRBD2. The germline V gene has CDR1 MGHDK and CDR2 SYGVNS. The CDR3 covers 13 residues. J lost 1 base, V lost 9 bases, and 4 bases had no gene match. CDR3 nucleotides: TGTGCCAGTCGGGGGGGGCTCCAAGAGACCCAGTACTTC. It specifies CASRGGLQETQYF.

This chain uses TRBV4-2 with TRBJ1-1, with TRBD1 as a possible D gene (6 bases). Deletions cut 0 bases from V and 4 bases from J, with 9 bases between. CDR3 size: 14 residues. Germline CDR1 is LGHNA and CDR2 is YNFKEQ. For the CDR3, the DNA is TGTGCCAGCAGCCAAGAAGGGGGGGGCACTGAAGCTTTCTTT. The encoded protein is CASSQEGGGTEAFF.

The chain employs TRBV11-3 and TRBJ1-1, with a possible D match to TRBD1 (5 bases). V lost 5 bases, J lost 1 base, and 8 bases lay in between. From germline, CDR1 is SGHNT and CDR2 YENEEA. The CDR3 loop spans 13 amino acids. The CDR3 nucleotides are TGTGCCAGCAGCCTTACAGGGAACACTGAAGCTTTCTTT. It translates to CASSLTGNTEAFF.

The gene calls are TRBV20-1 and TRBJ1-1; maybe TRBD1 (5 bases). V was cut by 7 bases and J by 1 base, with 10 bases left in between. The CDR3 loop spans 12 amino acids. Germline values: CDR1 DFQATT, CDR2 SNEGSKA (reference sequence). The CDR3 here is CSVNDRNTEAFF. The CDR3 nucleotides are TGCAGTGTTAATGACAGGAACACTGAAGCTTTCTTT.

This sequence joins TRBV9 and TRBJ2-7, with TRBD1 identical over 10 bases. Trimming cost V 7 bases and J 5 bases; bases outside gene matches: 12. This CDR3 is built from 15 residues. Germline-derived CDR1 and CDR2 are SGDLS and YYNGEE. The CDR3 DNA follows: TGTGCCAGCGATGGAGGAGGGACAGGGGCCAACGAGCAGTACTTC. Protein sequence: CASDGGGTGANEQYF.

The chain is built from TRBV2 and TRBJ1-1, with D tentatively TRBD1 (5 bases). The CDR3 sequence is 15 residues long. Trimming stripped 7 bases from V and 4 bases from J, with 19 bases between. Per germline, CDR1 SNHLY and CDR2 FYNNEI. The chain's CDR3 is CASKGTHVGLTEAFF. As DNA, the CDR3 is TGTGCCAGCAAAGGGACTCACGTCGGGCTCACTGAAGCTTTCTTT.

This clone was counted a single time. CDR3 residues: CASSLDRADTQYF. CDR3 nucleotides: TGTGCCAGCAGCTTGGACAGGGCAGATACGCAGTATTTT. This chain links TRBV5-6 with TRBJ2-3; tentative D call: TRBD1 (6 bases). Trimming took 0 bases from V and 4 from J, leaving 6 bases between them. CDR1 is SGHDT, CDR2 YYEEEE, per germline. CDR3 length equals 13 residues. Filled out from reference TRBV5-6 and TRBJ2-3, the complete variable domain reads DAGVTQSPTHLIKTRGQQVTLRCSPKSGHDTVSWYQQALGQGPQFIFQYYEEEERQRGNFPDRFSGHQFPNYSSELNVNALLLGDSALYLCASSLDRADTQYFGPGTRLTVL.